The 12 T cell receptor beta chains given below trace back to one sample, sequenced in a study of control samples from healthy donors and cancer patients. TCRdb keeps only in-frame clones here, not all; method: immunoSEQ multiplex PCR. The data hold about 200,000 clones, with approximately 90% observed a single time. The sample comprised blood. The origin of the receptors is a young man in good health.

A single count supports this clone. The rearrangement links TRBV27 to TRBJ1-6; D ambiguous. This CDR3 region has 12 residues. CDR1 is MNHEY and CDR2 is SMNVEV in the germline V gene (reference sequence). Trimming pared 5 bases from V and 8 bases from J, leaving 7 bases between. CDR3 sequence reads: CASSPLDSPLHF. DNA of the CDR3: TGTGCCAGCAGTCCCCTGGATTCACCCCTCCACTTT.

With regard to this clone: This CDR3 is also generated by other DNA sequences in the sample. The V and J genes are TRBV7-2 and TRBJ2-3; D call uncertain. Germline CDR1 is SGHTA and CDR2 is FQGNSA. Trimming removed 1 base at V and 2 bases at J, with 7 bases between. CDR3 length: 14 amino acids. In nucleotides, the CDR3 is TGTGCCAGCAGCTTAGTGGGCCTCACAGATACGCAGTATTTT. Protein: CASSLVGLTDTQYF.

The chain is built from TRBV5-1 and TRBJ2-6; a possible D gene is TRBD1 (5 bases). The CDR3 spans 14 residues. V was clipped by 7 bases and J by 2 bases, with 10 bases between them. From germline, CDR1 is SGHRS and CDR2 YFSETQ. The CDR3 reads CASWPGTGANVLTF. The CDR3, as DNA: TGCGCCAGCTGGCCAGGGACTGGGGCCAACGTCCTGACTTTC.

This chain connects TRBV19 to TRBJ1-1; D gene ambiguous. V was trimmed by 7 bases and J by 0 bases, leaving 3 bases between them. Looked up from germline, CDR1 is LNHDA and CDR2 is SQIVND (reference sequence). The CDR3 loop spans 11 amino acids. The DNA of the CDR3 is TGTGCCAGTACAATGAACACTGAAGCTTTCTTT. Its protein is CASTMNTEAFF. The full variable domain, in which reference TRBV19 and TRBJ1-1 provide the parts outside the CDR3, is DGGITQSPKYLFRKEGQNVTLSCEQNLNHDAMYWYRQDPGQGLRLIYYSQIVNDFQKGDIAEGYSVSREKKESFPLTVTSAQKNPTAFYLCASTMNTEAFFGQGTRLTVV.

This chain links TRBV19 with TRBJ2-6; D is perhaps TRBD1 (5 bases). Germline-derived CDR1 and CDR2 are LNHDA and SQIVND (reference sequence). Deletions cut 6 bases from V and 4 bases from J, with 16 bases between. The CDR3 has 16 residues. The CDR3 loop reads CASRDQGADGANVLTF. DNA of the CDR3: TGTGCCAGTAGGGATCAAGGGGCTGACGGGGCCAACGTCCTGACTTTC.

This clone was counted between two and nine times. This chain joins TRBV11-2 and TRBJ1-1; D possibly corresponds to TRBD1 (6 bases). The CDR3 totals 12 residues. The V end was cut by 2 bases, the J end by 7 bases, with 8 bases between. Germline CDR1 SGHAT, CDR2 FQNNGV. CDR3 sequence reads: CASSLRGYEAFF. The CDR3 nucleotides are TGTGCCAGCAGCTTAAGGGGGTATGAAGCTTTCTTT. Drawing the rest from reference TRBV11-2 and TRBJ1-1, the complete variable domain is EAGVAQSPRYKIIEKRQSVAFWCNPISGHATLYWYQQILGQGPKLLIQFQNNGVVDDSQLPKDRFSAERLKGVDSTLKIQPAKLEDSAVYLCASSLRGYEAFFGQGTRLTVV.

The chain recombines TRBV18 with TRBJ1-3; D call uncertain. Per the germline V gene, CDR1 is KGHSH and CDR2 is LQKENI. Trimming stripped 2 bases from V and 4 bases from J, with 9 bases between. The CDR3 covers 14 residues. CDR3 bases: TGTGCCAGCTCACCAACGGGTGTAGGAAACACCATATATTTT. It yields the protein CASSPTGVGNTIYF.

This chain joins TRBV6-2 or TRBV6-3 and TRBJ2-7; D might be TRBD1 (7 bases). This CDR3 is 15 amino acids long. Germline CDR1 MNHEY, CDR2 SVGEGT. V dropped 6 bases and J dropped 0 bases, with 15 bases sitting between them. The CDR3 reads CASSPAGQNSYEQYF. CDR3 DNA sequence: TGTGCCAGCAGCCCCGCGGGACAGAACTCCTACGAGCAGTACTTC.

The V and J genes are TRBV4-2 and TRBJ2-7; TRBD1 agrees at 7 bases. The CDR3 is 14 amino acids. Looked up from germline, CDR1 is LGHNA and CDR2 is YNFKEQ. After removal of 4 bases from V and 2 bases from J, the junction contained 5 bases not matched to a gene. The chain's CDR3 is CASSPRDRTYEQYF. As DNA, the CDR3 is TGTGCCAGCAGCCCCCGGGACAGAACCTACGAGCAGTACTTC.

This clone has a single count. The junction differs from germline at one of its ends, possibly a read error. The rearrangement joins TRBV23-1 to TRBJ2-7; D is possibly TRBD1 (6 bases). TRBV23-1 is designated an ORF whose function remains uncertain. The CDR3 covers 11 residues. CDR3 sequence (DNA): TGCGCCCGCAGGGGCTGCTCCGAGCAGTACTTC. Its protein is CARRGCSEQYF.

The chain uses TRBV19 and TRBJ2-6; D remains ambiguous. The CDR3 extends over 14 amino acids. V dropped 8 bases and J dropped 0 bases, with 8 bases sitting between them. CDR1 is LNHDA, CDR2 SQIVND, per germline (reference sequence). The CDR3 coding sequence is TGTGCCAGTGTACCTGACTCTGGGGCCAACGTCCTGACTTTC. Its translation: CASVPDSGANVLTF.

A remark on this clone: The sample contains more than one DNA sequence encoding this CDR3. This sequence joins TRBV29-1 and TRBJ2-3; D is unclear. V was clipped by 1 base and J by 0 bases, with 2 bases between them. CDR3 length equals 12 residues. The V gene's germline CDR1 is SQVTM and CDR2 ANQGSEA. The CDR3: CSVEASTDTQYF. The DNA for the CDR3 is TGCAGCGTTGAAGCCAGCACAGATACGCAGTATTTT.